These T cell receptor beta chains were read from a single sample in a study of control samples from healthy donors and cancer patients. Profiling relied on immunoSEQ multiplex PCR, and the TCRdb table lists in-frame clones only, not all of them. Of some 120,000 clones detected, 80% to 90% appear once; the ten largest clones hold around 1.1%. The sample was PBMCs. The receptors were sampled from a woman aged 45 to 65 with colorectal cancer. Each CDR3 is given with its conserved first and last residue. D genes are given only for firm matches. The size field is filled for only some rows; it gives once, few, many or a size class.

D gene	V gene	J gene	clone size	CDR3 protein	CDR3 DNA
TRBD2	TRBV6-5	TRBJ2-7	NA	CASSRTSGSYEQYF	TGTGCCAGCAGTCGAACTAGCGGGAGCTACGAGCAGTACTTC
NA	TRBV19	TRBJ1-2	NA	CASSGRRGTTNYGYTF	TGTGCCAGTAGTGGAAGGAGGGGCACAACTAACTATGGCTACACCTTC
NA	TRBV6-5	TRBJ2-7	NA	CASRGYEQYF	TGTGCCAGCCGAGGATACGAGCAGTACTTC
NA	TRBV28	TRBJ2-4	NA	CASRSTSRGDLAKNIQYF	TGTGCCAGCAGATCTACGTCTCGCGGGGACCTAGCCAAAAACATTCAGTACTTC
TRBD1	TRBV12-3/TRBV12-4	TRBJ2-7	NA	CASSRDRAYEQYF	TGTGCCAGCAGCCGGGACAGGGCCTACGAGCAGTACTTC
NA	TRBV12-3/TRBV12-4	TRBJ1-2	NA	CASSYRVSSGYTF	TGTGCCAGCAGCTACAGGGTTTCTAGTGGCTACACCTTC
TRBD1	TRBV19	TRBJ1-2	NA	CASSTPGQGGRGYTF	TGTGCCAGTAGTACTCCAGGACAGGGAGGAAGGGGCTACACCTTC
TRBD2	TRBV10-1	TRBJ2-1	NA	CASSEGLAAEQFF	TGCGCCAGCAGTGAGGGACTAGCGGCTGAGCAGTTCTTC
TRBD1	TRBV3-1/TRBV3-2	TRBJ1-2	NA	CASSQDPSTGIYGYTF	TGTGCCAGCAGCCAAGATCCTTCGACAGGGATCTATGGCTACACCTTC
NA	TRBV27	TRBJ2-2	few	CASTLRSGTQPGELFF	TGTGCCAGCACCCTACGGTCCGGGACTCAGCCCGGGGAGCTGTTTTTT
TRBD1	TRBV7-9	TRBJ1-1	few	CASSLGQATEAFF	TGTGCCAGCAGCTTGGGACAGGCCACTGAAGCTTTCTTT
TRBD2	TRBV7-3	TRBJ2-3	once	CASTQGTSGSSADTQYF	TGTGCCAGCACCCAAGGGACTAGCGGGAGTAGTGCAGATACGCAGTATTTT
NA	TRBV7-9	TRBJ2-5	NA	CASSLAIETQYF	TGTGCCAGCAGCTTAGCGATTGAGACCCAGTACTTC
NA	TRBV29-1	TRBJ1-5	NA	CSVSGDVNQPQHF	TGCAGCGTTAGTGGCGACGTCAATCAGCCCCAGCATTTT
NA	TRBV9	TRBJ2-1	NA	CASSVASLASNEQFF	TGTGCCAGCAGCGTAGCGAGTCTAGCGAGCAATGAGCAGTTCTTC
TRBD2	TRBV9	TRBJ2-3	NA	CASSVVSGRQDTQYF	TGTGCCAGCAGCGTAGTCAGCGGGAGGCAAGATACGCAGTATTTT
NA	TRBV12-3/TRBV12-4	TRBJ2-3	NA	CASSLQGTDTQYF	TGTGCCAGCAGCTTACAGGGTACAGATACGCAGTATTTT
NA	TRBV9	TRBJ1-6	NA	CASSMGPRVSANSPLHF	TGTGCCAGCAGTATGGGGCCACGGGTCAGCGCCAATTCACCCCTCCACTTT
TRBD2	TRBV27	TRBJ2-2	NA	CASAGLAANTGELFF	TGTGCCAGCGCCGGACTAGCGGCGAACACCGGGGAGCTGTTTTTT
NA	TRBV18	TRBJ1-5	NA	CASSPDGTHSRQPQHF	TGTGCCAGCTCACCGGACGGGACTCATAGCCGTCAGCCCCAGCATTTT
NA	TRBV19	TRBJ2-2	NA	CASSQGGPPMNTGELFF	TGTGCCAGTTCCCAGGGGGGACCGCCCATGAACACCGGGGAGCTGTTTTTT
NA	TRBV2	TRBJ2-3	NA	CASSGGVSTDTQYF	TGTGCCAGCAGTGGGGGTGTTAGCACAGATACGCAGTATTTT
NA	TRBV12-5	TRBJ2-6	NA	CASTLRTGRETGANVLTF	TGTGCTAGTACCCTTCGGACAGGCCGGGAGACTGGGGCCAACGTCCTGACTTTC